This is a list of T cell receptor beta chains from one sample in a study of blood T cell repertoires in COVID-19. Method: immunoSEQ multiplex PCR; TCRdb's copy keeps in-frame clones and lacks some. The sample lists 250,000 to 300,000 clones, nearly 90% occurring once. The sequenced material came from peripheral blood. The receptor source for this set is an older woman with COVID-19, enrolled during active disease. The CDR3 runs from the conserved cysteine through the conserved F or W. The D gene is left open where the match is weak. The size of a clone is reported for some rows only, either as once, few or many, or as a class for expanded clones.

>NA|TRBJ1-1|TRBV7-9|NA
TGTGCCAGCAGCCCCCGGGACACCTTAGGTGAAGCTTTCTTT
CASSPRDTLGEAFF
>NA|TRBJ1-5|TRBV19|NA
TGTGCCAGTACCCAGGGTTTTGGGCGCAATCAGCCCCAGCATTTT
CASTQGFGRNQPQHF
>NA|TRBJ1-1|TRBV12-5|NA
TGTGCTAGTGGTTTGGTTGGACTCATCACTGAAGCTTTCTTT
CASGLVGLITEAFF
>once|TRBJ2-1|TRBV5-1|TRBD2
TGCGCCAGCAGCCCCAGCGGGGGGGCCTTTGAGCAGTTCTTC
CASSPSGGAFEQFF
>NA|TRBJ2-7|TRBV6-6|TRBD1
TGTGCCAGCAGTTACTCTCGGACAGGTAGCTCCTACGAGCAGTACTTC
CASSYSRTGSSYEQYF
>NA|TRBJ2-7|TRBV5-6|TRBD1
TGTGCCAGCAGCCATACAGGGGCAGCCGAGCAGTACTTC
CASSHTGAAEQYF
>once|TRBJ1-5|TRBV12-5|NA
TGTGCTAGTGGTTTGGAGGGAGGGCAGCCCCAGCATTTT
CASGLEGGQPQHF
>NA|TRBJ2-1|TRBV12-3/TRBV12-4|NA
TGTGCCAGCAGTTTAGGGCAGTACAATGAGCAGTTCTTC
CASSLGQYNEQFF
>NA|TRBJ2-1|TRBV14|NA
TGTGCCAGCAGCCAAGACTGGTCAGGGTACGACAATGAGCAGTTCTTC
CASSQDWSGYDNEQFF
>NA|TRBJ1-6|TRBV5-1|NA
TGCGCCAGCAGCTTATTACAGGGACGAAGTTCACCCCTCCACTTT
CASSLLQGRSSPLHF
>NA|TRBJ2-7|TRBV5-1|TRBD2
TGCGCCAGCAGCCGAAACTTAGCGGGGGGTTACGAGCAGTACTTC
CASSRNLAGGYEQYF
>NA|TRBJ1-2|TRBV6-5|NA
TGTGCCAGCAGTCGGGGGGGAAAACCGAACTATGGCTACACCTTC
CASSRGGKPNYGYTF
>NA|TRBJ1-4|TRBV12-3/TRBV12-4|TRBD1
TGTGCCAGCAGTCGGGACAGGACTGAAAAACTGTTTTTT
CASSRDRTEKLFF
>NA|TRBJ2-7|TRBV18|NA
TGTGCCAGCTCACCCGGCGGGGGCGGGTACGAGCAGTACTTC
CASSPGGGGYEQYF
>NA|TRBJ1-1|TRBV5-1|TRBD1
TGCGCCAGCAGCCTCCGGACAGGGGACACTGAAGCTTTCTTT
CASSLRTGDTEAFF